Following are 23 T cell receptor beta chains from one sample sequenced in a study of blood T cell repertoires in COVID-19. The assay was immunoSEQ multiplex PCR, and TCRdb's table has in-frame clones only and misses some. The repertoire holds almost 300,000 clones, about 87% seen once, with over 1% in the top ten. Sequencing input: peripheral blood. The receptors were sampled from a man aged 70-80 years with acute or convalescent COVID-19.

The chain joins TRBV24-1 to TRBJ2-2, with D maybe TRBD1 (5 bases). The CDR3 sequence is 16 residues long. Looked up from germline, CDR1 is KGHDR and CDR2 is SFDVKD. Between the trimmed V and J ends, which lost 5 bases and 5 bases, there was a span of 17 bases. The CDR3 loop is CATSVGATTGTGELFF. CDR3 nucleotide sequence: TGTGCCACCAGTGTTGGGGCTACAACTGGGACCGGGGAGCTGTTTTTT.

The V call is TRBV28, the J call TRBJ2-7; 12 bases map to TRBD2. V trimming: 6 bases; J trimming: 2 bases; junction bases outside the gene matches: 2. The CDR3 is made up of 14 amino acids. Per germline, CDR1 MDHEN and CDR2 SYDVKM. CDR3 sequence reads: CASSRLAGAYEQYF. In nucleotides, the CDR3 is TGTGCCAGCAGCCGACTAGCGGGGGCCTACGAGCAGTACTTC. The complete variable domain, with remaining parts taken from reference TRBV28 and TRBJ2-7, reads DVKVTQSSRYLVKRTGEKVFLECVQDMDHENMFWYRQDPGLGLRLIYFSYDVKMKEKGDIPEGYSVSREKKERFSLILESASTNQTSMYLCASSRLAGAYEQYFGPGTRLTVT.

The chain couples TRBV6-5 to TRBJ2-7; unclear D gene. The CDR3 has 11 residues. In germline, CDR1 is MNHEY, CDR2 SVGAGI. The ends were cut back, 10 bases at V and 0 bases at J, with 7 bases in the middle. Here the CDR3 reads CATQISYEQYF. DNA for the CDR3: TGTGCCACTCAGATCTCCTACGAGCAGTACTTC.

This chain links TRBV18 with TRBJ1-4; TRBD1 is a possible D gene (6 bases). V was cut by 1 base and J by 7 bases, with 16 bases left in between. The CDR3 has 16 residues. Germline V gives CDR1 KGHSH, CDR2 LQKENI. The DNA of the CDR3 is TGTGCCAGCTCACCACGAAGTGGGGGGGCTGGTGAAAAACTGTTTTTT. It encodes CASSPRSGGAGEKLFF.

This clone was detected a few times. V is TRBV2 and J is TRBJ2-1, with a possible D match to TRBD1 (5 bases). Germline V gene sequence: CDR1 SNHLY, CDR2 FYNNEI. The CDR3 runs 15 residues. Deletions cut 2 bases from V and 0 bases from J, with 8 bases between. In nucleotides, the CDR3 is TGTGCCAGCAGTGAAATAGGGGACTCCTACAATGAGCAGTTCTTC. This translates into CASSEIGDSYNEQFF. Drawing the rest from reference TRBV2 and TRBJ2-1, the complete variable domain is EPEVTQTPSHQVTQMGQEVILRCVPISNHLYFYWYRQILGQKVEFLVSFYNNEISEKSEIFDDQFSVERPDGSNFTLKIRSTKLEDSAMYFCASSEIGDSYNEQFFGPGTRLTVL.

CDR3 coding DNA: TGTGCCAGTAGTCTCGGACACCAAACTGGAAACACCATATATTTT. Residues: CASSLGHQTGNTIYF. V is TRBV19 and J is TRBJ1-3; tentative D call: TRBD1 (5 bases). Germline V gene data show CDR1 as LNHDA and CDR2 as SQIVND (reference sequence). Trimming took 5 bases from V and 2 from J, leaving 13 bases between them. The CDR3 totals 15 residues.

The V call is TRBV27, the J call TRBJ2-1; TRBD2 matches 8 bases. Trimming removed 3 bases from V and 8 bases from J; junction bases left unmatched: 12. Germline lookup yields CDR1 MNHEY and CDR2 SMNVEV (reference sequence). The CDR3 has 16 residues. The CDR3 DNA is TGTGCCAGCAGTTTTACGGGGGGGCCCAGCGTCGATGAGCAGTTCTTC. Residues: CASSFTGGPSVDEQFF.

The chain employs TRBV2 and TRBJ1-2; 11 bases map to TRBD1. V shed 4 bases, J shed 2 bases, and the junction held 0 bases outside the gene matches. The CDR3 loop spans 14 amino acids. Germline V lookup: CDR1 SNHLY, CDR2 FYNNEI. The CDR3 coding sequence is TGTGCCAGCAGTGGGACAGGGGGCAACTATGGCTACACCTTC. Encoded protein: CASSGTGGNYGYTF.

This sequence joins TRBV6-5 and TRBJ2-5; D call uncertain. CDR1 MNHEY and CDR2 SVGAGI come from the germline V gene. The ends were cut back, 5 bases at V and 2 bases at J, with 15 bases in the middle. This CDR3 spans 15 amino acids. The CDR3 DNA reads as TGTGCCAGCAGTCCCTCCGGGTTCGTACAAGAGACCCAGTACTTC. As protein: CASSPSGFVQETQYF.

This rearrangement joins TRBV5-4 to TRBJ2-1; 9 bases line up with TRBD2. The germline gives CDR1 SGHNT, CDR2 YYREEE (reference sequence). J was trimmed by 0 bases and V by 4 bases; bases with no gene match: 17. The CDR3 spans 20 residues. The CDR3 loop reads CASSPRSSGSATSSYNEQFF. CDR3 coding DNA: TGTGCCAGCAGCCCCAGGAGTAGCGGGAGCGCTACTAGCTCCTACAATGAGCAGTTCTTC. Variable domain in full (rest from reference TRBV5-4 and TRBJ2-1): ETGVTQSPTHLIKTRGQQVTLRCSSQSGHNTVSWYQQALGQGPQFIFQYYREEENGRGNFPPRFSGLQFPNYSSELNVNALELDDSALYLCASSPRSSGSATSSYNEQFFGPGTRLTVL.

This sequence joins TRBV9 and TRBJ2-2; TRBD1 aligns across 7 bases. The germline V gene encodes CDR1 SGDLS and CDR2 YYNGEE. The junction had 9 bases not matched to a gene; V was cut back by 3 bases and J by 4 bases. CDR3 length: 16 amino acids. The CDR3 sequence: CASSARTGQFTGELFF. The CDR3 DNA is TGTGCCAGCAGCGCGAGGACAGGACAATTCACCGGGGAGCTGTTTTTT.

The chain carries TRBV11-3 and TRBJ2-2; 8 bases agree with TRBD1. This CDR3 comprises 14 residues. With V trimmed by 5 bases and J by 4 bases, 3 bases remained unmatched. The germline V gene encodes CDR1 SGHNT and CDR2 YENEEA. The CDR3 bases are TGTGCCAGCAGCGGACAGGGAAGCACCGGGGAGCTGTTTTTT. It encodes CASSGQGSTGELFF.

The V call is TRBV3-1 (or the pseudogene TRBV3-2), the J call TRBJ1-2; no reliable D call. CDR1 and CDR2 from the germline V gene are LGHDT and YNNKEL (reference sequence). The CDR3 has 17 amino acids. Trimming removed 0 bases at V and 3 bases at J, with 17 bases between. The CDR3 DNA sequence: TGTGCCAGCAGCCAAGAAGGCGAACTTGACATTCACTATGGCTACACCTTC. This gives the protein CASSQEGELDIHYGYTF.

The V call is TRBV28, the J call TRBJ1-5; 7 bases map to TRBD1. Germline trimming cut 7 bases from V and 7 bases from J; bases unmatched to any gene: 7. This CDR3 has 13 residues. CDR1 and CDR2 (germline): MDHEN, SYDVKM. In DNA, the CDR3 is TGTGCCAGCAAGACAGGGTTCGGACAGCCCCAGCATTTT. It codes for CASKTGFGQPQHF.

V gene TRBV11-2 combines with J gene TRBJ2-1, with 9 nucleotides matching TRBD1. With V trimmed by 4 bases and J by 3 bases, 4 bases remained unmatched. The CDR3 extends over 15 amino acids. The germline gives CDR1 SGHAT, CDR2 FQNNGV. CDR3 in DNA: TGTGCCAGCAGCTCCGGGACAGGGTACTACAATGAGCAGTTCTTC. It codes for CASSSGTGYYNEQFF.

The chain carries TRBV10-3 and TRBJ2-7; a weak D match, TRBD1 (6 bases). In germline, CDR1 is ENHRY, CDR2 SYGVKD. The V end was cut by 3 bases, the J end by 3 bases, with 12 bases between. CDR3 length: 14 residues. The CDR3 DNA reads as TGTGCCATCAGTGAAGGCGGACAGCACTACGAGCAGTACTTC. This sequence encodes CAISEGGQHYEQYF.

This chain links TRBV11-1 with TRBJ1-1; no firm D call. The germline V gene encodes CDR1 SGHAT and CDR2 FQDESV (reference sequence). The CDR3 extends over 13 amino acids. V shed 3 bases and J shed 1 base, with 6 bases lying between them. DNA for the CDR3: TGTGCCAGCAGCTTGTCCCAGAACACTGAAGCTTTCTTT. Encoded protein: CASSLSQNTEAFF.

The CDR3 spells CASSQDPRIPYQPQHF. CDR3 DNA: TGCGCCAGCAGCCAAGATCCGAGAATCCCCTATCAGCCCCAGCATTTT. V gene TRBV4-1 combines with J gene TRBJ1-5, with D hard to call. The V end lost 0 bases, the J end lost 5 bases, and 14 bases lay between the germline ends. Germline CDR1 MGHRA, CDR2 YSYEKL. This CDR3 has 16 amino acids.

The CDR3 DNA reads as TGCGCCAGCAGCAGTACAGGGTTCGGCTATGGCTACACCTTC. It encodes CASSSTGFGYGYTF. The genes are TRBV5-1 and TRBJ1-2; tentatively, D is TRBD1 (6 bases). Germline CDR1 and CDR2: SGHRS and YFSETQ. CDR3 length: 14 amino acids. V lost 4 bases and J 4 bases, leaving 14 bases between the germline ends.

The chain is built from TRBV2 and TRBJ2-7; 9 positions agree with TRBD2. The germline V gene has CDR1 SNHLY and CDR2 FYNNEI. The CDR3 is made up of 17 amino acids. Trimming cost V 2 bases and J 0 bases; bases outside gene matches: 8. CDR3 DNA sequence: TGTGCCAGCAGTGAATGGGGCAGCGGGGGGACCTCCTACGAGCAGTACTTC. It encodes CASSEWGSGGTSYEQYF.

The gene calls are TRBV20-1 and TRBJ1-5; no clear D gene. Trimming took off 3 bases at V and 4 bases at J, with 13 bases between the two ends. Germline V gene sequence: CDR1 DFQATT, CDR2 SNEGSKA (reference sequence). The CDR3 runs 14 residues. The CDR3 nucleotides are TGCAGTGCTAGTTCCCGGGTTGCTAATCAGCCCCAGCATTTT. Its translation: CSASSRVANQPQHF.

The rearrangement links TRBV19 to TRBJ2-1, with 12 nucleotides matching TRBD2. The CDR3 consists of 18 residues. J lost 2 bases, V lost 7 bases, and 12 bases had no gene match. Looked up from germline, CDR1 is LNHDA and CDR2 is SQIVND (reference sequence). CDR3 sequence: CASNSLAGGPLPYNEQFF. CDR3 sequence (DNA): TGTGCCAGTAACTCCCTAGCGGGGGGGCCTCTACCCTACAATGAGCAGTTCTTC.

The V gene is TRBV19, the J gene TRBJ2-1; maybe TRBD1 (5 bases). This CDR3 comprises 13 residues. V gave up 3 bases and J gave up 11 bases, with 14 bases separating them. Germline lookup yields CDR1 LNHDA and CDR2 SQIVND (reference sequence). DNA for the CDR3: TGTGCCAGTAGTATTAGGGGTGTCAACCAGCAGTTCTTC. It is translated as CASSIRGVNQQFF.